This paragraph reports one T cell receptor beta chain. Its target is unknown. These data belong to a study of shared clonotypes between healthy human individuals. The study, taken as a whole, reports: Larger estimated richness was generally seen in naive subsets than in memory subsets. Donors were few, which limited the genetic and exposure-history diversity represented.

Assay: immunoSEQ multiplex PCR; the TCRdb copy retains only in-frame clones and omits some. The sample lists 2 million to 2.5 million clones; under 95% were seen once. The CDR3 has 17 amino acids. Losses at the gene ends were 0 bases for V and 0 bases for J; bases not matched to a gene: 6. From germline, CDR1 is SGHRS and CDR2 YFSETQ. Sequences were obtained from naive CD4+ T cells from PBMCs. Specified subset: CD45RA+ positively selected. The gene calls are TRBV5-1 and TRBJ2-1, with TRBD1 matching over 7 bases. The clonotype comes from a man aged 18 to 29 in good health. Some clones in this sample may be carry-over from other donors' samples. The CDR3, as DNA: TGCGCCAGCAGCTTGGGGGACAGTCGAAGCTCCTACAATGAGCAGTTCTTC. Its protein product is CASSLGDSRSSYNEQFF. Full variable domain (outside the CDR3, taken from reference TRBV5-1 and TRBJ2-1): KAGVTQTPRYLIKTRGQQVTLSCSPISGHRSVSWYQQTPGQGLQFLFEYFSETQRNKGNFPGRFSGRQFSNSRSEMNVSTLELGDSALYLCASSLGDSRSSYNEQFFGPGTRLTVL.